A single sample is the source of the 10 T cell receptor beta chains below, sequenced in a study of cytomegalovirus exposure and HLA in healthy donors. Primers for the PCR totalled 60 Vbeta and 13 Jbeta. Data came from immunoSEQ multiplex PCR; TCRdb stores just in-frame clones and leaves some out. This sample yields roughly 150,000 clones, of which around 73% are seen a single time; under 7% belongs to the top ten. Sequencing was performed on PBMCs. Receptor source: a woman younger than 35 in good health and CMV-seropositive.

CDR3 loop: CASNRGMNTEAFF. In nucleotides, the CDR3 is TGTGCCAGCAACAGGGGAATGAACACTGAAGCTTTCTTT. The chain links TRBV6-6 to TRBJ1-1; the match to TRBD1 covers 7 bases. Germline loops: CDR1 MNHNY, CDR2 SVGAGI (reference sequence). V lost 7 bases, J lost 0 bases, and 2 bases stayed unmatched. The CDR3 contains 13 residues.

This clone was counted once. This chain connects TRBV27 to TRBJ2-2; 9 nucleotides agree with TRBD1. V dropped 8 bases and J dropped 3; count of bases not matched to a gene: 1. The CDR3 runs to 13 residues. The germline gives CDR1 MNHEY, CDR2 SMNVEV (reference sequence). For the CDR3, the DNA is TGTGCCAGCCGGACAGGGGACACCGGGGAGCTGTTTTTT. Its translation: CASRTGDTGELFF.

This clone was seen once. This rearrangement joins TRBV11-2 to TRBJ2-7; 7 bases map to TRBD1. The CDR3 is made up of 17 amino acids. The germline V gene encodes CDR1 SGHAT and CDR2 FQNNGV. The V segment lost 1 base and the J segment 0 bases; nucleotides outside the gene matches: 9. The CDR3 loop reads CASSLGEGTVRSYEQYF. The CDR3 DNA is TGTGCCAGCAGCTTAGGAGAGGGGACAGTTCGCTCCTACGAGCAGTACTTC.

The gene calls are TRBV4-3 and TRBJ2-3; 9 positions agree with TRBD1. The CDR3 extends over 15 amino acids. Germline CDR1 and CDR2: LGHNA and YSLEER. V shed 4 bases and J 2 bases; nucleotides not matched to a gene: 4. The CDR3 region has the DNA TGCGCCAGCAGCCTAGGGACAGGGACCACAGATACGCAGTATTTT. Protein: CASSLGTGTTDTQYF.

The chain uses TRBV7-2 and TRBJ2-5; maybe TRBD2 (5 bases). The length of the CDR3 is 16 residues. Germline loops: CDR1 SGHTA, CDR2 FQGNSA. Trimming left V 1 base short and J 4 bases short, with 16 bases between. The CDR3 reads CASSLGSVRAAETQYF. In DNA form, the CDR3 reads TGTGCCAGCAGCTTAGGTTCTGTGCGGGCCGCAGAGACCCAGTACTTC. The variable domain in full, completed from reference TRBV7-2 and TRBJ2-5, reads GAGVSQSPSNKVTEKGKDVELRCDPISGHTALYWYRQSLGQGLEFLIYFQGNSAPDKSGLPSDRFSAERTGGSVSTLTIQRTQQEDSAVYLCASSLGSVRAAETQYFGPGTRLLVL.

Of note for this clone: An end of the junction does not agree with germline; a read error may underlie this. The chain has TRBV6-4 and TRBJ2-2; 9 bases are a match to TRBD2. The CDR3 spans 13 residues. CDR1 MRHNA and CDR2 SNTAGT come from the germline V gene. CDR3 sequence: CASSGDLAGELLF. The CDR3 region has the DNA TGTGCCAGCAGTGGCGATTTAGCGGGGGAGCTGCTTTTT.

The chain uses TRBV18 and TRBJ2-3, with D perhaps matching TRBD1 (5 bases). The CDR3 extends over 15 amino acids. V was pared by 3 bases and J by 2 bases, with 12 bases between. Germline loops: CDR1 KGHSH, CDR2 LQKENI. In DNA form, the CDR3 reads TGTGCCAGCTCACCCCGGGCAGGGCTCACAGATACGCAGTATTTT. Encoded protein: CASSPRAGLTDTQYF. The full variable domain, rest sourced from reference TRBV18 and TRBJ2-3, is NAGVMQNPRHLVRRRGQEARLRCSPMKGHSHVYWYRQLPEEGLKFMVYLQKENIIDESGMPKERFSAEFPKEGPSILRIQQVVRGDSAAYFCASSPRAGLTDTQYFGPGTRLTVL.

V gene TRBV14 combines with J gene TRBJ2-7; D is unclear. Trimming removed 2 bases at V and 2 bases at J, with 10 bases between. Germline CDR1 and CDR2: SGHDN and FVKESK. The CDR3 is 14 residues long. DNA of the CDR3: TGTGCCAGCAGCCAATTGTATAGTCCCTACGAGCAGTACTTC. Protein: CASSQLYSPYEQYF.

The chain has TRBV9 and TRBJ2-1, with a possible D match to TRBD2 (5 bases). The CDR3 has 17 amino acids. The V and J ends lost 5 bases and 2 bases respectively, with 20 bases between them. Germline loops: CDR1 SGDLS, CDR2 YYNGEE. The CDR3 DNA reads as TGTGCCAGCAGTGTCGAACCCCAAGCGGTTACCTACAATGAGCAGTTCTTC. As protein: CASSVEPQAVTYNEQFF.

The rearrangement links TRBV6-4 to TRBJ2-2, with 10 bases lining up with TRBD1. CDR3 size: 16 residues. Germline V lookup: CDR1 MRHNA, CDR2 SNTAGT. With 6 bases clipped from V and 1 base from J, the junction kept 5 bases outside the gene matches. This CDR3 reads CASSAGTGENTGELFF. The DNA for the CDR3 is TGTGCCAGCAGCGCCGGGACAGGGGAGAACACCGGGGAGCTGTTTTTT.